This TCR beta chain was recovered during a study of tumor-infiltrating lymphocytes in localized non-small cell lung cancer. Whole-study context: Some samples were collected after neoadjuvant chemotherapy; smokers, never-smokers and several histologies were included.

Assay used: immunoSEQ multiplex PCR; TCRdb lists only in-frame clones, some missing. The repertoire has roughly 5,800 clones, approximately 64% of them found once; the top ten carry 11% to 15%. With V trimmed by 5 bases and J by 0 bases, 7 bases remained unmatched. The CDR3 totals 16 residues. Germline V gene sequence: CDR1 LNHDA, CDR2 SQIVND (reference sequence). The source of this sequence is a human donor with non-small cell lung cancer. Sequenced material: uninvolved lung tissue not adjacent to the tumor. The chain couples TRBV19 to TRBJ1-5, with TRBD1 identical over 7 bases. DNA of the CDR3: TGTGCCAGTAGTCAAGGACAGGTTGATAGCAATCAGCCCCAGCATTTT. It is translated as CASSQGQVDSNQPQHF.